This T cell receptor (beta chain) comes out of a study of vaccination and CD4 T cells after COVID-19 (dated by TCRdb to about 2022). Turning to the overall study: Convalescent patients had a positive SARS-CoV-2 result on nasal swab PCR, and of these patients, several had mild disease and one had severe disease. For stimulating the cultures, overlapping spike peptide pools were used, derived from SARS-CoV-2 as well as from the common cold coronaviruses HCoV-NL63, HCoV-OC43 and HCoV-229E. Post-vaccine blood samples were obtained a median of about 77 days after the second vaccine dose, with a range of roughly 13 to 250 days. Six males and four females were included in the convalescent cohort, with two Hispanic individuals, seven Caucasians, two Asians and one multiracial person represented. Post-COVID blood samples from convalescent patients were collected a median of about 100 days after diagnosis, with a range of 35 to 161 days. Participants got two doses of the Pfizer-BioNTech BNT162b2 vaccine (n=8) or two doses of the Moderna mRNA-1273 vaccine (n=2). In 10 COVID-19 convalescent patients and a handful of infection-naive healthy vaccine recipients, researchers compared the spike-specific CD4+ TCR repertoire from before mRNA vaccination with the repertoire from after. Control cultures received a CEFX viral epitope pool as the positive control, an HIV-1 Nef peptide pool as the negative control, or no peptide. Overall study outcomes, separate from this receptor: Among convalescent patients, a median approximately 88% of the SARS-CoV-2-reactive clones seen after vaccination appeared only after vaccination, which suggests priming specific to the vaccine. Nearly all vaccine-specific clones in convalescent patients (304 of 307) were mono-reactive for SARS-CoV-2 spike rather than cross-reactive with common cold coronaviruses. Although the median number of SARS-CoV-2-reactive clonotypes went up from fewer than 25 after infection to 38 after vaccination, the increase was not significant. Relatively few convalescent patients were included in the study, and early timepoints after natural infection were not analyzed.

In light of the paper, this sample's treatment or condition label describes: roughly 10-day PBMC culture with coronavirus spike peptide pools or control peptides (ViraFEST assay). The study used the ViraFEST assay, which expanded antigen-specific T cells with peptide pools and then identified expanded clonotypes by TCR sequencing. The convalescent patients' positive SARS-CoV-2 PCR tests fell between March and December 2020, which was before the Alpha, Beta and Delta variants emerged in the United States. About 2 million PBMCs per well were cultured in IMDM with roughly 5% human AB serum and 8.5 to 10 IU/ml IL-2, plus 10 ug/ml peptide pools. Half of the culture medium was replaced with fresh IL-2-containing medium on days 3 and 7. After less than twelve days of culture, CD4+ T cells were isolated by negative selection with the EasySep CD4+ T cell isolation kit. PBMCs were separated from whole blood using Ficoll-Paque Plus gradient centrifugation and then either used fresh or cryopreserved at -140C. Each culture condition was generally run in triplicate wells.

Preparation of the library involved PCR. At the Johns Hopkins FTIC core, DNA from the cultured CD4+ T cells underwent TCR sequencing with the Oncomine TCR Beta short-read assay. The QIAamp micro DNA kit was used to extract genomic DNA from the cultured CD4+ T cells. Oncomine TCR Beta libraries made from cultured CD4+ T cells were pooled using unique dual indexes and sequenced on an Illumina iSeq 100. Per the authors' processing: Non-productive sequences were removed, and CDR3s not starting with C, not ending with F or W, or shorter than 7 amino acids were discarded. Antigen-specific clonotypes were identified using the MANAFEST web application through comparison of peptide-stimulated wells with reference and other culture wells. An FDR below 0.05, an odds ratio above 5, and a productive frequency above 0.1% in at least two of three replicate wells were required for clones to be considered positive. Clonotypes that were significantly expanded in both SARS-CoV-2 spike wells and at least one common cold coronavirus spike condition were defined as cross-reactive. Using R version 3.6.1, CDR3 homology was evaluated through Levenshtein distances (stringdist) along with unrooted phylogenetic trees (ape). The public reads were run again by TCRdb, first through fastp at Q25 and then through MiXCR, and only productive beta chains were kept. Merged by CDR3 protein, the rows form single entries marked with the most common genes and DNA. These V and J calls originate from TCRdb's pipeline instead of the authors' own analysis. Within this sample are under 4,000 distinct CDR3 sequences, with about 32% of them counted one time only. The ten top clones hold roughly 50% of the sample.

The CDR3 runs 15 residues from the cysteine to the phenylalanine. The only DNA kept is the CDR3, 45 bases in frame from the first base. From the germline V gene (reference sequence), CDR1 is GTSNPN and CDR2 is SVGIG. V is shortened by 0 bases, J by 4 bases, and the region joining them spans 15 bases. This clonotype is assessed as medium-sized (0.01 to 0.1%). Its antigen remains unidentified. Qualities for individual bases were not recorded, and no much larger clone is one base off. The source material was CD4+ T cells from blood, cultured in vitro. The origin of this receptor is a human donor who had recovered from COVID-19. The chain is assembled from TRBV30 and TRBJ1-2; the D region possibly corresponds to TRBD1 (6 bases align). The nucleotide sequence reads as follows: TGTGCCTGGAGTGTACCAACAGGGAGCCCCTATGGCTACACCTTC. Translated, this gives CAWSVPTGSPYGYTF.